Presented here are 4 T cell receptor beta chains from one specimen sequenced in a study of identifying expanded T cells in peripheral blood (dated by TCRdb to the late 2010s). The method behind the library was the immunoSEQ multiplex PCR assay. Here the immuneACCESS table is served through TCRdb, limited to in-frame sequences with V and J called. Missing clones are a known gap in these copies; in checked studies unresolved V genes cover under half, and the rest lacks a known reason. The sample records more than 85,000 clones, 88% of which are singletons. 6.5% to 9% of the sample lies in the top ten. The sequenced material came from blood. All receptors derive from a person between 18 and 69 years old in good health.

The gene calls are TRBV9 and TRBJ2-7; D call uncertain. This CDR3 comprises 14 residues. The germline gives CDR1 SGDLS, CDR2 YYNGEE. The V and J ends lost 4 bases and 3 bases respectively, with 14 bases between them. The CDR3 here is CASSSDGFLYEQYF. The CDR3 coding sequence is TGTGCCAGCAGCTCGGACGGATTCCTCTACGAGCAGTACTTC.

The J gene is TRBJ2-5, the V gene TRBV2; D unresolved. The germline V gene encodes CDR1 SNHLY and CDR2 FYNNEI. This CDR3 region has 10 residues. Trimming removed 6 bases from V and 2 bases from J, with 1 base in between. The chain's CDR3 is CASRQETQYF. As DNA, the CDR3 is TGTGCCAGCAGGCAAGAGACCCAGTACTTC.

The V call is TRBV5-1, the J call TRBJ2-2; TRBD1 matches at 10 bases. J lost 7 bases, V lost 4 bases, and 7 bases had no gene match. This CDR3 region has 15 residues. CDR1 and CDR2 (germline): SGHRS, YFSETQ. The CDR3 sequence: CASSGGQGFSGELFF. In DNA form, the CDR3 reads TGCGCCAGCAGCGGGGGACAGGGGTTCAGCGGGGAGCTGTTTTTT.

This chain links TRBV27 with TRBJ1-6, with TRBD1 as a possible D gene (5 bases). V was shortened by 5 bases and J by 7 bases, with 18 bases between the two germline ends. The CDR3 has 16 residues. The germline gives CDR1 MNHEY, CDR2 SMNVEV (reference sequence). The CDR3 sequence is CASSLWGGASNSPLHF. The CDR3 nucleotides read TGTGCCAGCAGTCTATGGGGAGGGGCTAGCAATTCACCCCTCCACTTT.